These 5 T cell receptor beta chains came from one sample sequenced in a study of T-cell memory formation after mild COVID-19. TCRdb processed the 5' RACE reads anew with MiXCR; each CDR3 protein has one entry. The sample consists of around 470,000 distinct CDR3 sequences, 15% to 25% of them appearing once. Source material: PBMCs or a T cell subset sorted from them (not recorded which). Receptor source: an adult woman who had mild COVID-19 (a few samples of this study predate the infection). Cell type and time point are not known.

This clonotype was counted at least ten times. The rearrangement joins TRBV20-1 to TRBJ2-7; D possibly corresponds to TRBD2 (6 bases). This CDR3 is built from 15 residues. The V gene lost 5 bases and the J gene lost 3 bases, with 20 bases spanning the gap. The germline gives CDR1 DFQATT, CDR2 SNEGSKA (reference sequence). CDR3 nucleotide sequence: TGCAGTGCTTATTCGGGGACTGGGAACGGCTACGAGCAGTACTTC. Translation: CSAYSGTGNGYEQYF.

This chain connects TRBV20-1 to TRBJ2-5; TRBD2 aligns across 10 bases. The J segment lost 5 bases and the V segment lost 0 bases, leaving 3 bases of the junction unmatched. CDR1 DFQATT and CDR2 SNEGSKA come from the germline V gene (reference sequence). The CDR3 sequence is 14 residues long. This CDR3 is CSARDLAGVETQYF. The CDR3 DNA follows: TGCAGTGCTAGAGATCTAGCGGGAGTGGAGACCCAGTACTTC.

The genes are TRBV5-1 and TRBJ2-2; the match to TRBD2 covers 11 bases. CDR3 length: 15 amino acids. From germline, CDR1 is SGHRS and CDR2 YFSETQ. Germline trimming cut 4 bases from V and 6 bases from J; bases unmatched to any gene: 5. The CDR3 DNA follows: TGCGCCAGCAGCATCACTAGCGGGAGCCCCGGGGAGCTGTTTTTT. This translates into CASSITSGSPGELFF.

The table lists this clonotype with a few counts. The chain is built from TRBV20-1 and TRBJ1-2; the D is unclear. V was clipped by 0 bases and J by 8 bases, with 13 bases between them. CDR3 size: 13 residues. Germline V lookup: CDR1 DFQATT, CDR2 SNEGSKA (reference sequence). The CDR3 sequence is CSAREELGLGYTF. CDR3 bases: TGCAGTGCTAGAGAGGAATTAGGTTTGGGCTACACCTTC.

The chain employs TRBV7-2 and TRBJ2-1, with 9 bases lining up with TRBD1. The ends lost 5 bases at V and 12 bases at J; junction bases unmatched: 17. This CDR3 has 16 residues. CDR1 and CDR2 from the germline V gene are SGHTA and FQGNSA. Written as DNA, the CDR3 is TGTGCCAGCAGCCCCCCGCGGGGACAGGGCCGGTTTGGGCAGTTCTTC. The encoded protein is CASSPPRGQGRFGQFF.